The present T cell receptor (beta chain) was sequenced within a study of shared clonotypes between healthy human individuals. Clones were sequenced by immunoSEQ multiplex PCR, and TCRdb holds only the in-frame ones, with some missing. Among 490,000 or so clones listed, over 65% were seen once. Germline CDR1 and CDR2: LNHDA and SQIVND (reference sequence). V lost 1 base, J lost 4 bases, and 16 bases lay in between. There are 16 residues in the CDR3. The chain links TRBV19 to TRBJ1-2; D is perhaps TRBD1 (5 bases). The specimen was PBMCs. This sequence was found in a woman aged 40 to 50 in good health. Some clones in this sample may be carry-over from other donors' samples. The CDR3 nucleotides read TGTGCCAGTAGTATAGGATTCGGGGGACCTCTCTATGGCTACACCTTC. Its translation: CASSIGFGGPLYGYTF.